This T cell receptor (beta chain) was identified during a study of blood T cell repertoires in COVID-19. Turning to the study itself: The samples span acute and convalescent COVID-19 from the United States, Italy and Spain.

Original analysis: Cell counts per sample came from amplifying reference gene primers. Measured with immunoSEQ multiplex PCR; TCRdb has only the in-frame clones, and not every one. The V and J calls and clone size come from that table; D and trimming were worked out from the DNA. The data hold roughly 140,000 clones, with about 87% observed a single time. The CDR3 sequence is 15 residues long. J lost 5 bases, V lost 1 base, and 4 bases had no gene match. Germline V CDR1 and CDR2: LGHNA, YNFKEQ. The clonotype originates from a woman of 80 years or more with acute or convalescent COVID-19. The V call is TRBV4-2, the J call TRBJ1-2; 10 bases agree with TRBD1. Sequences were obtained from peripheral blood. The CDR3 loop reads CASSQGTGGLYGYTF. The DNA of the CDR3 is TGTGCCAGCAGCCAAGGGACAGGGGGATTGTATGGCTACACCTTC.